The 14 T cell receptor beta chains given below trace back to one sample, sequenced in a study of cytomegalovirus exposure and HLA in healthy donors. The method was immunoSEQ multiplex PCR; TCRdb's version includes in-frame clones alone and lacks a portion of them. The sample includes 200,000 to 250,000 clones, approximately 87% of them seen just once. The sequenced sample consisted of PBMCs. These receptors were collected from a woman between 18 and 29 years old in good health and CMV-seronegative.

The rearrangement links TRBV5-5 to TRBJ2-5, with 11 bases aligning to TRBD2. Trimming took 5 bases from V and 5 from J; bases not matched to a gene: 8. The CDR3 spans 15 residues. Germline V gene lookup returns CDR1 SGHKS and CDR2 YYEKEE (reference sequence). The CDR3 nucleotides read TGTGCCAGCAGATTTAGCGGGGGGGCCGGTGAGACCCAGTACTTC. This codes for CASRFSGGAGETQYF.

This clone was counted a few times. The J gene is TRBJ2-1, the V gene TRBV19; 12 bases line up with TRBD2. The CDR3 extends over 15 amino acids. Trimming cost V 2 bases and J 5 bases; bases outside gene matches: 1. Germline V gives CDR1 LNHDA, CDR2 SQIVND (reference sequence). CDR3 loop: CASSILAGGNNEQFF. Here the CDR3 DNA reads TGTGCCAGTAGTATACTAGCGGGGGGGAACAATGAGCAGTTCTTC.

This chain joins TRBV7-8 and TRBJ1-5; D is unresolved. V lost 1 base and J 0 bases, leaving 13 bases between the germline ends. Germline V CDR1 and CDR2: SGHVS, FQNEAQ. This CDR3 contains 17 residues. For the CDR3, the DNA is TGTGCCAGCAGCTTAGGGAATACGGCGGTTAGCAATCAGCCCCAGCATTTT. Translation gives CASSLGNTAVSNQPQHF.

The chain carries TRBV6-5 and TRBJ2-7, with D hard to call. Looked up from germline, CDR1 is MNHEY and CDR2 is SVGAGI. CDR3 length equals 11 residues. The CDR3 sequence: CSVGRVYEQYF. In DNA, the CDR3 is TGTTCGGTGGGCAGAGTCTACGAGCAGTACTTC.

The chain links TRBV27 to TRBJ1-6, with TRBD1 as a possible D gene (6 bases). Trimming left V 10 bases short and J 7 bases short, with 17 bases between. CDR1 and CDR2 (germline): MNHEY, SMNVEV (reference sequence). There are 14 residues in the CDR3. This CDR3 reads CATRPRGANSPLHF. The CDR3 DNA sequence: TGTGCCACACGGCCCCGGGGGGCGAATTCACCCCTCCACTTT.

The table lists this clone with a count of one. CDR3 region: CATSTRGDTGELFF. For the CDR3, the DNA is TGTGCCACCAGCACGAGGGGGGACACCGGGGAGCTGTTTTTT. The chain combines TRBV15 with TRBJ2-2, with D perhaps given as TRBD1 or TRBD2 (6 bases each). With 4 bases removed from V and 3 bases from J, the gap between germline ends came to 9 bases. Germline V gene sequence: CDR1 LNHNV, CDR2 YYDKDF (reference sequence). The CDR3 has 14 residues.

The chain recombines TRBV2 with TRBJ1-1, with D uncertain. The germline gives CDR1 SNHLY, CDR2 FYNNEI. The CDR3 is 15 residues long. Trimming took 3 bases from V and 4 from J, leaving 15 bases between them. The CDR3 here is CASSEVLGSSTEAFF. DNA for the CDR3: TGTGCCAGCAGTGAGGTACTGGGCAGCAGCACTGAAGCTTTCTTT.

The chain recombines TRBV19 with TRBJ2-7; 9 nucleotides match TRBD1. V gave up 6 bases and J gave up 6 bases; unmatched junction bases: 12. This CDR3 is 15 amino acids long. Germline CDR1 LNHDA, CDR2 SQIVND (reference sequence). This CDR3 is CASRPGQGRPIEQYF. The CDR3 DNA is TGTGCCAGTAGACCCGGACAGGGGAGGCCTATCGAGCAGTACTTC.

The chain combines TRBV2 with TRBJ1-1; D is perhaps TRBD1 (6 bases). The CDR3 runs 12 residues. In germline, CDR1 is SNHLY, CDR2 FYNNEI. Trimming stripped 4 bases from V and 11 bases from J, with 14 bases between. The CDR3 DNA is TGTGCCAGCAGTGTGGACAGAACCGGGGCTTTCTTT. Its protein is CASSVDRTGAFF.

V usage is TRBV2 and J usage is TRBJ1-4, with D maybe TRBD1 (6 bases). In germline, CDR1 is SNHLY, CDR2 FYNNEI. The V and J ends lost 10 bases and 0 bases respectively, with 15 bases between them. CDR3 length: 15 residues. CDR3 bases: TGTGCCAACAGGGAGGGGGTTACAACTAATGAAAAACTGTTTTTT. Protein sequence: CANREGVTTNEKLFF.

V and J are TRBV7-8 and TRBJ1-2; D remains ambiguous. CDR1 and CDR2 (germline): SGHVS, FQNEAQ. The length of the CDR3 is 16 residues. The V and J ends lost 3 bases and 5 bases respectively, with 19 bases between them. The CDR3 nucleotides are TGTGCCAGCAGCTTGGACGGACTCAACCCTAGGTATGGCTACACCTTC. Its translation is CASSLDGLNPRYGYTF.

The V gene is TRBV2, the J gene TRBJ2-5; 12 positions match TRBD2. The V gene end was trimmed by 2 bases and the J gene end by 4 bases; junction bases not matched to a gene: 5. The germline CDR1 and CDR2 sequences are SNHLY and FYNNEI. The CDR3 consists of 16 residues. Here the CDR3 DNA reads TGTGCCAGCAGTGAATGGAGACTAGCGGGGGTAGAGACCCAGTACTTC. Its translation: CASSEWRLAGVETQYF.

Only a few counts were recorded for this clone. The rearrangement uses TRBV4-1 and TRBJ1-5; D possibly corresponds to TRBD1 (6 bases). Trimming took off 4 bases at V and 0 bases at J, with 13 bases between the two ends. This CDR3 spans 16 amino acids. Germline CDR1 and CDR2: MGHRA and YSYEKL. CDR3 in DNA: TGCGCCAGCAGCCCCCGGGGGGACAATAGCAATCAGCCCCAGCATTTT. It codes for CASSPRGDNSNQPQHF.

The chain is built from TRBV7-8 and TRBJ1-2, with 7 bases aligning to TRBD1. J lost 2 bases, V lost 5 bases, and 23 bases had no gene match. CDR1 and CDR2 from the germline V gene are SGHVS and FQNEAQ. The CDR3 sequence is 20 residues long. The CDR3 sequence is CASSRPSSDLGQPRNYGYTF. For the CDR3, the DNA is TGTGCCAGCAGCCGCCCTTCATCCGACCTGGGACAGCCTAGAAACTATGGCTACACCTTC.